These T cell receptor beta chains were read from a single sample in a study of shared clonotypes between healthy human individuals. Assay: immunoSEQ multiplex PCR; the TCRdb copy retains only in-frame clones and omits some. The profile shows hundreds of thousands of clones, 85% to 95% of them singletons. The material sequenced was naive CD8+ T cells sorted from blood. These receptors came from a woman aged 30 to 39 in good health. Each CDR3 is given with its conserved first and last residue. D genes are given only for firm matches. Expanded clones get a size class; other rows say once, few or many, or leave the size out.

d_call j_call clone_size v_call cdr3_aa cdr3_nt
. TRBJ2-7 . TRBV28 CASSTNEERAPYEQYF TGTGCCAGCAGTACCAATGAGGAGCGGGCACCCTACGAGCAGTACTTC
. TRBJ1-1 . TRBV27 CASSLSMGGANTEAFF TGTGCCAGCAGTTTATCGATGGGGGGGGCGAACACTGAAGCTTTCTTT
TRBD1 TRBJ1-2 . TRBV30 CAWNEDREDYGYTF TGTGCCTGGAACGAGGACAGGGAGGATTATGGCTACACCTTC
TRBD2 TRBJ2-3 . TRBV5-1 CASSLTGLVGDTQYF TGCGCCAGCAGCTTGACAGGACTAGTTGGAGATACGCAGTATTTT
TRBD1 TRBJ1-2 . TRBV28 CASSLPTGGDGYTF TGTGCCAGCAGTTTACCCACAGGGGGAGATGGCTACACCTTC
. TRBJ2-2 . TRBV28 CASSFGWGANGELFF TGTGCCAGCAGTTTTGGTTGGGGGGCGAACGGGGAGCTGTTTTTT
. TRBJ2-7 . TRBV13 CASSANSYEQYF TGTGCCAGCAGCGCCAACTCCTACGAGCAGTACTTC
TRBD2 TRBJ2-1 once TRBV28 CASRLAGGGNEQFF TGTGCCAGCAGACTAGCGGGAGGGGGCAATGAGCAGTTCTTC
. TRBJ2-7 once TRBV19 CASSISGTGYEQYF TGTGCCAGTAGTATATCCGGGACGGGCTACGAGCAGTACTTC
TRBD1 TRBJ2-2 . TRBV5-6 CASSFGRGFVTGELFF TGTGCCAGCAGCTTCGGCAGGGGGTTTGTAACCGGGGAGCTGTTTTTT
TRBD2 TRBJ2-7 . TRBV9 CASSPGGSSYEQYF TGTGCCAGCAGTCCGGGGGGGAGCTCCTACGAGCAGTACTTC